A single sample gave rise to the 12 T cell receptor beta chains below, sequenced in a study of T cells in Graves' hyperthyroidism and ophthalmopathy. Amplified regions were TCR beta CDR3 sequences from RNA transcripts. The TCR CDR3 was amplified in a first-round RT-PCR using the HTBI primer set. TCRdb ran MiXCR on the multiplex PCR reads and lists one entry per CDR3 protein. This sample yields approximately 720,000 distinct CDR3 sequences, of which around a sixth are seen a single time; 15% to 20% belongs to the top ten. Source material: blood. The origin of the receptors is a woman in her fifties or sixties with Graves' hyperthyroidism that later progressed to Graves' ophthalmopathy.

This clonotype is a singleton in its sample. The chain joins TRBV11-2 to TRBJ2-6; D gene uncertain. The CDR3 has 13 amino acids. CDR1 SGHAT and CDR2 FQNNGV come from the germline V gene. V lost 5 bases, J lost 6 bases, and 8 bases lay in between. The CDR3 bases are TGTGCCAGCAGCCCGATTGTGGCCAACGTCCTGACTTTC. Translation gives CASSPIVANVLTF.

In nucleotides, the CDR3 is TGTGCCAGTAGTATTGGGTTTGACAGGGGGCGCCGGACTGAAGCTTTCTTT. It encodes CASSIGFDRGRRTEAFF. The chain carries TRBV19 and TRBJ1-1; the match to TRBD1 covers 10 bases. The CDR3 covers 17 residues. The germline CDR1 and CDR2 sequences are LNHDA and SQIVND (reference sequence). With 3 bases clipped from V and 5 bases from J, the junction kept 12 bases outside the gene matches.

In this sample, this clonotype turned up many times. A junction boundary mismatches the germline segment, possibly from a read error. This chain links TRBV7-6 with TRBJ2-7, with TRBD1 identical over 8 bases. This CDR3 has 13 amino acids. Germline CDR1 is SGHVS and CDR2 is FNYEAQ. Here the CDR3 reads CASSIAGGNEQYF. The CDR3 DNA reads TGTGCCAGCAGCATAGCAGGGGGCAACGAGCAGTACTTC. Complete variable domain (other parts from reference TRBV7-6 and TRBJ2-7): GAGVSQSPRYKVTKRGQDVALRCDPISGHVSLYWYRQALGQGPEFLTYFNYEAQQDKSGLPNDRFSAERPEGSISTLTIQRTEQRDSAMYRCASSIAGGNEQYFGPGTRLTVT.

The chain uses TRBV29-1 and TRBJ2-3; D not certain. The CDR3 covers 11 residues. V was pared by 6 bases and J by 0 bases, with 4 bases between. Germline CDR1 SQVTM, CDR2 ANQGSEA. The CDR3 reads CSVFSTDTQYF. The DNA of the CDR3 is TGCAGCGTCTTCAGCACAGATACGCAGTATTTT.

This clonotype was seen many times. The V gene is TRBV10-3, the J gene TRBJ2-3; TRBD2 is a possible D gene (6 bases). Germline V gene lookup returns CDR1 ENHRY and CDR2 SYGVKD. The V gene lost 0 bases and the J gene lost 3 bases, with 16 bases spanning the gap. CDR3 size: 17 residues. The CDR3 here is CAISESTRGITTDTQYF. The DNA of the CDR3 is TGTGCCATCAGTGAGTCAACCCGGGGGATCACGACAGATACGCAGTATTTT.

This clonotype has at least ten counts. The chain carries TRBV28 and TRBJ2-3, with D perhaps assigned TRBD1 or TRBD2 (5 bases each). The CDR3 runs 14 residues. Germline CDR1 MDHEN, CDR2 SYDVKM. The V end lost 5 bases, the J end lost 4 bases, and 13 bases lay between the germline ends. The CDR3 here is CASSPRGEADTQYF. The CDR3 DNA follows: TGTGCCAGCAGTCCCCGAGGGGAAGCAGATACGCAGTATTTT.

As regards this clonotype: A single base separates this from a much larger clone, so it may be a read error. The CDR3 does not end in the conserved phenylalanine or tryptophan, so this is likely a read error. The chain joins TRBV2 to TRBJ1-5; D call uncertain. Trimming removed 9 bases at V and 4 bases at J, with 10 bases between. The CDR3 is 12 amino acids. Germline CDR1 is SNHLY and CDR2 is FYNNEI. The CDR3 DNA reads TGTGCCAGTGCCCCCGGTAATCAGCCCCAGCATCTT. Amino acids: CASAPGNQPQHL.

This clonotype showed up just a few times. CDR3 region: CASSSIEANYGYTF. CDR3 coding DNA: TGCGCCAGCAGCTCGATAGAAGCTAACTATGGCTACACCTTC. The chain uses TRBV5-1 and TRBJ1-2; no clear D gene. The V gene lost 3 bases and the J gene lost 0 bases, with 9 bases spanning the gap. The CDR3 runs to 14 residues. CDR1 SGHRS and CDR2 YFSETQ come from the germline V gene.

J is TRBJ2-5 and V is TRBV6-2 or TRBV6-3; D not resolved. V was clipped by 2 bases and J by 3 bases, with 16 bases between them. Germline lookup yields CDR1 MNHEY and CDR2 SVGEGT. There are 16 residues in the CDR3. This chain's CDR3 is CASSYPRTTGEETQYF. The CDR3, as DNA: TGTGCCAGCAGTTACCCTAGAACTACCGGAGAAGAGACCCAGTACTTC.

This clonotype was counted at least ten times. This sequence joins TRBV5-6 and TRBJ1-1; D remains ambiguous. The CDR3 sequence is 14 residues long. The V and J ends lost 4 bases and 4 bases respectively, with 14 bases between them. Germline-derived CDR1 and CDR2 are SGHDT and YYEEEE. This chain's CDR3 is CASSRDFGSTEAFF. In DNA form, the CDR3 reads TGTGCCAGCAGCCGCGACTTTGGGAGCACTGAAGCTTTCTTT.

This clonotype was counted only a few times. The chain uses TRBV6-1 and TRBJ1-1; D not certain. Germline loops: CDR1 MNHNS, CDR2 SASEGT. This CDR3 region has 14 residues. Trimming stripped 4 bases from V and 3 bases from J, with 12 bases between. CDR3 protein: CASSGQGGYTEAFF. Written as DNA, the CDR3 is TGTGCCAGCAGTGGCCAAGGAGGGTACACTGAAGCTTTCTTT.

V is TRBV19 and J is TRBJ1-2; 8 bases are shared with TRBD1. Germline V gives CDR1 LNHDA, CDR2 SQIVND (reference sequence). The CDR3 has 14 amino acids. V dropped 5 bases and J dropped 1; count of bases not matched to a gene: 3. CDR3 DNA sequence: TGTGCCAGTAGTGTCGACAGGGGTAACTATGGCTACACCTTC. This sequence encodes CASSVDRGNYGYTF. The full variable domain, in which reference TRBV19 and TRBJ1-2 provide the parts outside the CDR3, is DGGITQSPKYLFRKEGQNVTLSCEQNLNHDAMYWYRQDPGQGLRLIYYSQIVNDFQKGDIAEGYSVSREKKESFPLTVTSAQKNPTAFYLCASSVDRGNYGYTFGSGTRLTVV.